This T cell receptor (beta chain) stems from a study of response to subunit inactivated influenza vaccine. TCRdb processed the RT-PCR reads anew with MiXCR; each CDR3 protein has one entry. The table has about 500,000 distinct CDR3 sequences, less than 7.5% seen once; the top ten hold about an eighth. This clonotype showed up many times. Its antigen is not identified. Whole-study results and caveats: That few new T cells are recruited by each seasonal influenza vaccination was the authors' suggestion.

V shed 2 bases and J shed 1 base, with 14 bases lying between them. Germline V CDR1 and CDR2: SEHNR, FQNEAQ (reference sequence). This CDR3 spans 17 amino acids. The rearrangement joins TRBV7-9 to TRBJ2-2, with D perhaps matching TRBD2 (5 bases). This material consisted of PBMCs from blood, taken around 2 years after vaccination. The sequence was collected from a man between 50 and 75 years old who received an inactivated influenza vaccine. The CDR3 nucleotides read TGTGCCAGCAGCTTAATGGGTGGACGGGAGAACACCGGGGAGCTGTTTTTT. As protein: CASSLMGGRENTGELFF.